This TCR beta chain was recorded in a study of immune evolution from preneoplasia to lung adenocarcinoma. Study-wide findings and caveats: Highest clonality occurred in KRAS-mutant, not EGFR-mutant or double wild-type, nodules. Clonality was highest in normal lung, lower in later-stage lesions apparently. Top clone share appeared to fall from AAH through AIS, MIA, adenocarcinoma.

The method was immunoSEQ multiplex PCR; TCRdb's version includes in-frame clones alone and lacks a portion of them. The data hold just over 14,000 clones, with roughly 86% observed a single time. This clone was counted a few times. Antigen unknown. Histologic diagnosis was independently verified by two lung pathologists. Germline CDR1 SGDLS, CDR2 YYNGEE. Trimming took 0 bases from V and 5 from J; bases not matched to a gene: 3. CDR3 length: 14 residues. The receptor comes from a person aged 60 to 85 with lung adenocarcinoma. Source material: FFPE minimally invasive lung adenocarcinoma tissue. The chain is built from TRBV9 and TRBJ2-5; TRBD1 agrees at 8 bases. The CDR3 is CASSVAYRGETQYF. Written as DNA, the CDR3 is TGTGCCAGCAGCGTAGCGTACAGGGGGGAGACCCAGTACTTC.